This T cell receptor (beta chain) appears in the sequencing data of a study of control samples from healthy donors and cancer patients. Here immunoSEQ multiplex PCR was the method, and the copy in TCRdb shows in-frame clones only, minus some. The data hold about 20,000 clones, with around 90% observed a single time. The ends were cut back, 8 bases at V and 12 bases at J, with 20 bases in the middle. This CDR3 comprises 13 residues. Germline CDR1 reads MNHNY; CDR2 reads SVGAGI (reference sequence). The gene calls are TRBV6-6 and TRBJ2-1; D possibly corresponds to TRBD1 (7 bases). Sequencing used PBMCs. This sequence originates from a man in his fifties or sixties with head and neck cancer. In DNA form, the CDR3 reads TGTGCCAGCCAACCGGCAGGGGGACTCAGGCAGTTCTTC. Its translation is CASQPAGGLRQFF.